Below, 13 T cell receptor beta chains from the same sample are listed, as sequenced in a study of blood T cell repertoires in COVID-19. Generated by immunoSEQ multiplex PCR, the TCRdb table keeps only in-frame clones and is missing some. This repertoire shows approximately 300,000 clones, around 84% found once; its top ten account for 10%. The sample taken for sequencing was PBMCs or T cells enriched from blood (not recorded which). These receptor sequences come from a woman aged 18 to 35 who had recovered from COVID-19.

This chain connects TRBV5-1 to TRBJ1-1; the D is unclear. Germline assignment: CDR1 SGHRS and CDR2 YFSETQ. Trimming removed 4 bases from V and 8 bases from J, with 15 bases in between. The length of the CDR3 is 13 residues. CDR3 DNA sequence: TGCGCCAGCAGCCGCCTGGGAGACGAGGAAGCTTTCTTT. This codes for CASSRLGDEEAFF.

The chain uses TRBV10-3 and TRBJ1-1; 9 bases agree with TRBD1. CDR3 size: 14 residues. From germline, CDR1 is ENHRY and CDR2 SYGVKD. Unmatched junction bases numbered 4, after V lost 7 bases and J lost 1 base. The CDR3 region has the DNA TGTGCCATCACCTCGGGACAGGGGAACACTGAAGCTTTCTTT. It codes for CAITSGQGNTEAFF.

This chain joins TRBV28 and TRBJ2-7, with 14 bases that match TRBD2. V was clipped by 1 base and J by 6 bases; unmatched bases: 5. CDR1 is MDHEN, CDR2 SYDVKM, per germline. CDR3 length: 16 amino acids. The CDR3 is CASSLSGTSGRSEQYF. For the CDR3, the DNA is TGTGCCAGCAGTTTATCCGGGACTAGCGGGAGATCCGAGCAGTACTTC. Filled out from reference TRBV28 and TRBJ2-7, the complete variable domain reads DVKVTQSSRYLVKRTGEKVFLECVQDMDHENMFWYRQDPGLGLRLIYFSYDVKMKEKGDIPEGYSVSREKKERFSLILESASTNQTSMYLCASSLSGTSGRSEQYFGPGTRLTVT.

Concerning this clone itself: This specimen includes other DNA sequences encoding the same CDR3. The CDR3 loop reads CASRSTGNQPQHF. The CDR3 region has the DNA TGTGCCAGCAGATCTACAGGCAATCAGCCCCAGCATTTT. The chain links TRBV2 to TRBJ1-5; no firm D call. Per germline, CDR1 SNHLY and CDR2 FYNNEI. The CDR3 runs 13 residues. Trimming stripped 6 bases from V and 2 bases from J, with 8 bases between. The full variable domain, its missing parts supplied by reference TRBV2 and TRBJ1-5, is EPEVTQTPSHQVTQMGQEVILRCVPISNHLYFYWYRQILGQKVEFLVSFYNNEISEKSEIFDDQFSVERPDGSNFTLKIRSTKLEDSAMYFCASRSTGNQPQHFGDGTRLSIL.

The V and J genes are TRBV12-5 and TRBJ1-5; D is unresolved. CDR1 and CDR2 (germline): LGHNT, FRNRAP. The CDR3 spans 15 residues. Trimming shortened V by 1 base and J by 4 bases, and 11 bases separated the two germline ends. CDR3 region: CASGLAAAENQPQHF. The DNA for the CDR3 is TGTGCTAGTGGTTTGGCCGCGGCGGAGAATCAGCCCCAGCATTTT.

This clone was detected a few times. The V gene is TRBV6-5, the J gene TRBJ1-5; TRBD1 aligns across 7 bases. The CDR3 has 15 amino acids. Per the germline V gene, CDR1 is MNHEY and CDR2 is SVGAGI. The V segment lost 6 bases and the J segment 3 bases; nucleotides outside the gene matches: 8. In nucleotides, the CDR3 is TGTGCCAGCAGCCAAGTGGGACAGAACAATCAGCCCCAGCATTTT. Its protein is CASSQVGQNNQPQHF.

The V call is TRBV6-5, the J call TRBJ2-7, with TRBD2 matching over 9 bases. Per germline, CDR1 MNHEY and CDR2 SVGAGI. The CDR3 spans 13 residues. Unmatched junction bases numbered 1, after V lost 4 bases and J lost 3 bases. As DNA, the CDR3 is TGTGCCAGCAGTTTGACTAGCGGCTACGAGCAGTACTTC. Translation: CASSLTSGYEQYF.

V gene TRBV18 combines with J gene TRBJ2-2, with TRBD1 matching over 9 bases. The J segment lost 6 bases and the V segment lost 6 bases, leaving 2 bases of the junction unmatched. This CDR3 comprises 13 residues. Germline CDR1 and CDR2: KGHSH and LQKENI. The CDR3 DNA reads as TGTGCCAGCTCGACAGGGGGTCCCGGGGAGCTGTTTTTT. As protein: CASSTGGPGELFF.

The gene calls are TRBV2 and TRBJ2-7; a possible D gene is TRBD2 (6 bases). Trimming took off 6 bases at V and 2 bases at J, with 14 bases between the two ends. Germline values: CDR1 SNHLY, CDR2 FYNNEI. There are 14 residues in the CDR3. CDR3 residues: CASSAGTSTYEQYF. DNA of the CDR3: TGTGCCAGCAGCGCCGGGACTTCTACCTACGAGCAGTACTTC.

This CDR3 is CASSFLGQGPDTQYF. The CDR3 nucleotides read TGCGCCAGCAGCTTCTTAGGACAGGGCCCAGATACGCAGTATTTT. The chain employs TRBV5-1 and TRBJ2-3; TRBD1 aligns across 8 bases. Unmatched junction bases numbered 6, after V lost 2 bases and J lost 4 bases. This CDR3 comprises 15 residues. Germline V gives CDR1 SGHRS, CDR2 YFSETQ.

V is TRBV15 and J is TRBJ1-5; 9 nucleotides match TRBD1. The CDR3 is 17 amino acids. The germline V gene has CDR1 LNHNV and CDR2 YYDKDF (reference sequence). V lost 0 bases and J lost 4; bases outside the gene matches: 7. The CDR3 DNA sequence: TGTGCCACCAGCAGAGATCTATGGACAGGGGAAAATCAGCCCCAGCATTTT. Its protein is CATSRDLWTGENQPQHF. Drawing the rest from reference TRBV15 and TRBJ1-5, the complete variable domain is DAMVIQNPRYQVTQFGKPVTLSCSQTLNHNVMYWYQQKSSQAPKLLFHYYDKDFNNEADTPDNFQSRRPNTSFCFLDIRSPGLGDTAMYLCATSRDLWTGENQPQHFGDGTRLSIL.

J is TRBJ2-3 and V is TRBV5-4, with 7 positions matching TRBD1. CDR3 length: 15 amino acids. The V segment lost 0 bases and the J segment 4 bases; nucleotides outside the gene matches: 5. CDR1 and CDR2 from the germline V gene are SGHNT and YYREEE (reference sequence). This CDR3 is CASSLDQGVADTQYF. CDR3 DNA sequence: TGTGCCAGCAGCTTGGATCAGGGGGTGGCAGATACGCAGTATTTT.

The chain couples TRBV5-1 to TRBJ2-1; 7 bases agree with TRBD2. J was trimmed by 7 bases and V by 2 bases; bases with no gene match: 9. Per germline, CDR1 SGHRS and CDR2 YFSETQ. CDR3 length: 15 amino acids. The CDR3 DNA sequence: TGCGCCAGCAGCTTACTGGGACTATCTAAAAATGAGCAGTTCTTC. It codes for CASSLLGLSKNEQFF.